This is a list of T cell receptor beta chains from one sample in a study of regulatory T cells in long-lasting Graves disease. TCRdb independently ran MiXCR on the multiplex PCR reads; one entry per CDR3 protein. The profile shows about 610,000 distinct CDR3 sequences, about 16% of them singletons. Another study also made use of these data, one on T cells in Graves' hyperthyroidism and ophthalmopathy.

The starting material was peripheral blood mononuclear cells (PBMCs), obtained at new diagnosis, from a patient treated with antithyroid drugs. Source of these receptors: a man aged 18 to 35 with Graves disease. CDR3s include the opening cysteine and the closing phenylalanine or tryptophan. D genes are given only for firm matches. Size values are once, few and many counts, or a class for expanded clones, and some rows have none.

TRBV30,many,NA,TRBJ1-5,TGTGCCTGGAGTTCCGGGGGCAATCAGCCCCAGCATTTT,CAWSSGGNQPQHF
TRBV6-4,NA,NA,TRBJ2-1,TGTGCCAGCAGTGACTCAACAGGGTACCAGTTCTTC,CASSDSTGYQFF
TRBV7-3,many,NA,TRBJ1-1,TGTGCCAGCAGCTTAGAACCCGGCAGTGAGGCTTTCTTT,CASSLEPGSEAFF
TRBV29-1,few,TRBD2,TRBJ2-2,TGCAGCGGGACTAGCGGACACACCGGGGAGCTGTTTTTT,CSGTSGHTGELFF
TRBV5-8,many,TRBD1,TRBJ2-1,TGTGCCAGCAGCTTGGGGCCCGACAGGGGATACAATGAGCAGTTCTTC,CASSLGPDRGYNEQFF
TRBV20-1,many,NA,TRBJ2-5,TGCAGTGCTAGAGGGTCCAGGGGTGAGACCCAGTACTTC,CSARGSRGETQYF
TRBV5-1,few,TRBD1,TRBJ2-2,TGCGCCAGCAGCTTGGGACAGGGGGTCAGTACCGGGGAGCTGTTTTTT,CASSLGQGVSTGELFF
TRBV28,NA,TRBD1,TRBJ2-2,TGTGCCAGCAGTTGGGCCGGTTGGACAGGGGGGATCGGGGAGCTGTTTTTT,CASSWAGWTGGIGELFF
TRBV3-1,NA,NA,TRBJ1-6,TGTGCCAGCAGCGGGGGCGGGGCCTGGATGACCCTCCACTTT,CASSGGGAWMTLHF
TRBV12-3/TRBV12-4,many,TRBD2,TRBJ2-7,TGTGCCAGCAGTCCTCCCCGAAGCGGGAGTGGGTCCTACGAGCAGTACTTC,CASSPPRSGSGSYEQYF
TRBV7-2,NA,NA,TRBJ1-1,TGTGCCAGCAGCTCCGATCCGGGGCTTTGGAACACTGAAGCTTTCTTT,CASSSDPGLWNTEAFF
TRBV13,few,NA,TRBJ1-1,TGTGCCAGCAGCCTACTACAGATTGGGAACACTGAAGCTTTCTTT,CASSLLQIGNTEAFF
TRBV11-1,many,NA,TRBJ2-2,TGTGCCAGCAGACAGGGTAGCGGCCAAGGAACCGGGGAGCTGTTTTTT,CASRQGSGQGTGELFF
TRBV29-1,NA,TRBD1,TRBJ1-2,TGCAGCGTGGCCGGGACAGAGTATGGCTACACCTTC,CSVAGTEYGYTF
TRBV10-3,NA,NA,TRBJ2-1,TGTGCCATCAGTGAAATGTCGGATACCCGTCAGTTCTTC,CAISEMSDTRQFF
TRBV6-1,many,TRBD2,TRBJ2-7,TGTGCCAGCAGTCCCTCTGGGGCGGGAGGGCCTCGCTCCTACGAGCAGTACTTC,CASSPSGAGGPRSYEQYF
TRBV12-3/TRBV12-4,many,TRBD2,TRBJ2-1,TGTGCCAGCAGTCCAGCGGGAGGGACGTTGAACAATGAGCAGTTCTTC,CASSPAGGTLNNEQFF
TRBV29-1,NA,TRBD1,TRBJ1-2,TGCAGCGTCGGGGACAGGTACTCGAACTATGGCTACACCTTC,CSVGDRYSNYGYTF
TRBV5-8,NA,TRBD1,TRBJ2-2,TGTGCCAGCAGCTTGGCCTCGGACAGGGAAATCACCGGGGAGCTGTTTTTT,CASSLASDREITGELFF
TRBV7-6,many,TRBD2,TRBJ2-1,TGTGCCAGCAGCGGGGGAGCGGGAGTTTTCGATGAGCAGTTCTTC,CASSGGAGVFDEQFF
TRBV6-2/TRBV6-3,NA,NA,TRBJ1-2,TGTGCCAGCAGTGAACAGAGTAGAGATTATGGCTACACCTTC,CASSEQSRDYGYTF
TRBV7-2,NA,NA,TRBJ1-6,TGTGCCAGCAGCCCCGAGGGCAGCCTTCCCCTCCACTTT,CASSPEGSLPLHF
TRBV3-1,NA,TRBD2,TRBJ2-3,TGTGCCAGTACCCAGACTAGCAGCACAGATACGCAGTATTTT,CASTQTSSTDTQYF
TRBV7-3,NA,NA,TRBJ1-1,TGTGCCAGCAGTAGAATGGGGAGCACTGAAGCTTTCTTT,CASSRMGSTEAFF
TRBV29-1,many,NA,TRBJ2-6,TGCAGCGTTGCGCCGCTCTCTGGGGCCAACGTCCTGACTTTC,CSVAPLSGANVLTF
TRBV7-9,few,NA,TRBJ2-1,TGTGCCAGCAGCTTCTCCAAGGGCGCCTACAATGAGCAGTTCTTC,CASSFSKGAYNEQFF
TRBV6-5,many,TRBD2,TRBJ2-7,TGTGCCAGCAGTTACCCAACTAGCGGGAGTCCTGAGCAGTACTTC,CASSYPTSGSPEQYF
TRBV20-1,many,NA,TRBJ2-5,TGCAGTGCTAGAGGGGCTGAGCGGACCAACCAAGAGACCCAGTACTTC,CSARGAERTNQETQYF
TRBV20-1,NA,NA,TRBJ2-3,TGCAGTGCTAGCAATCTAGGGTATTCATGGGATACGCAGTATTTT,CSASNLGYSWDTQYF
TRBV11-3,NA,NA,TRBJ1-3,TGTGCCAGCAGCCAAGTTAAAGAAGGTGGAAACACCATATATTTT,CASSQVKEGGNTIYF
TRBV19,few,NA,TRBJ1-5,TGTGCCAGTACCTCGGGGGGGGCTTACACCAATCAGCCCCAGCATTTT,CASTSGGAYTNQPQHF
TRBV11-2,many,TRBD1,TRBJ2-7,TGTGCCAGCAGCCAGGGACAGGCCTACGAGCAGTACTTC,CASSQGQAYEQYF
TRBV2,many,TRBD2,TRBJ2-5,TGTGCCAGCAGACCGATCCGGGAGGCCCAAGAGACCCAGTACTTC,CASRPIREAQETQYF
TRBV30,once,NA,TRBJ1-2,TGTGCCTGGAGCCCGGGACATTTCTATGGCTACACCTTC,CAWSPGHFYGYTF
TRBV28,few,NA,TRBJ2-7,TGTGCCAGCAGGCGAAGCGGCACTAGATCACACGAGCAGTACTTC,CASRRSGTRSHEQYF
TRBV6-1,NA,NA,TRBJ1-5,TGTGCCAGCAGTGCACCCAGGCAGGCCCAGCATTTT,CASSAPRQAQHF
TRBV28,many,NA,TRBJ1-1,TGTGCCAGCCGAAGGGGAATGTACACTGAAGCTTTCTTT,CASRRGMYTEAFF
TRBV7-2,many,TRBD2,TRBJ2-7,TGTGCCAGCAGCTTAGGGGCCCTTAGCGGGAGTCCCTACGAGCAGTACTTC,CASSLGALSGSPYEQYF
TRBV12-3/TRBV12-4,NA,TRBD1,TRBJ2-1,TGTGCCAGCAGCCTCGCCGGGACAGAGTACAATGAGCAGTTCTTC,CASSLAGTEYNEQFF
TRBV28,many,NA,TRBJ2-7,TGTGTAGTTGGGGGGTCCTACGAGCAGTACTTC,CVVGGSYEQYF